Sequencing of this T cell receptor (beta chain) was carried out in a study of cytomegalovirus exposure and HLA in healthy donors (dated by TCRdb to 2015 to 2018). As for the study more broadly: An earlier analysis of fewer than 750 of the donors reported approximately 300 Gb of sequence data and approximately 120 million unique TCR beta sequences obtained from 180 million or so T cells. In the later analysis, no new phenotypic data were used to find candidate immune exposures; instead, reliance was placed on TCR beta sequences and their occurrence across donors. To predict cytomegalovirus infection status, the study brought together high-throughput TCR immunosequencing, statistical association of individual TCRs with disease status, and machine learning. Approximately 300 gigabases of sequencing data and 75 million to 85 million unique TCR sequences made up an early release that covered under 750 HLA-typed donors. The study profiled the T cell repertoires of about 720 subjects by immunosequencing and related them to cytomegalovirus serostatus. The study was designed to test whether signatures of past pathogen exposure could be identified by cataloging public T cell receptors. Roughly 5 DR-DQ haplotypes were handled as single units for association and clustering because linkage in the cohort was strong. Along with the roughly 710-subject first cohort, a separate validation cohort of around 120 different subjects was used. The genetic ancestry cluster associated with self-reported Caucasian donors included about 84% of the roughly 410 genotyped donors. A later genetic analysis took genome-wide SNP genotypes for about 55% of the roughly 700 donors and used that subset as a discovery cohort. Donor age, sex, ethnicity and CMV serostatus were collected together with the repertoire data. To decide whether each TCR beta V gene segment behaved as functional or pseudogenic, an earlier analysis of some 600 of the donors relied on high-throughput TCR beta sequencing. Every repertoire in the discovery cohort had been generated on one and the same sequencing platform. Among some 410 genotyped donors of the cohort, an average of around 250,000 unique TCR beta nucleotide sequences was sequenced per donor, of which 15% to 20% were non-productive. The number of typed donors differed by locus: about 620-630 for A, B, C, DRB1 and DQB1; approximately 540 for DQA1; 606 for DPA1; and roughly 490 for DPB1. A later analysis re-analyzed previously published TCR beta repertoires from approximately 700 donors and added high-resolution HLA genotyping to study TCR occurrence patterns. HLA typing included class I and class II loci at four-digit resolution. The paper's findings and limits, for the study overall: Because HLA typing was unavailable for some donors at each locus, only the typed subset was used in association tests. In a later analysis, HLA-associated TCR beta chains showed more clonal expansion and lower generation probabilities than non-associated chains that were equally common. A later analysis associated 16,951 TCR beta sequences with specific HLA alleles at a false discovery rate of 0.05. CMV serostatus was the only immune exposure information available for the cohort. Correlated functional status among segregating V segments might reflect linkage disequilibrium, but an unknown experimental factor could not be ruled out. Presence/absence analyses assumed roughly uniform sequencing depth across donors, an assumption that may not hold. Because the 87-base-pair reads could not distinguish some IMGT-functional V segments, including TRBV6-2 and TRBV6-3, those segments were excluded. Most TCR sequences were seen in very few donors, while some public TCRs were found in many individuals. A further reported finding was that TCR beta sequences accurately predicted the HLA-A and HLA-B alleles for most subjects in the first cohort. When HLA alleles, especially DR and DQ, strongly co-occurred, attributing TCR associations to individual alleles was difficult. A later analysis found that TCR association rates varied across HLA loci, with DRB1 alleles showing the most associated TCRs and HLA-C alleles the fewest. The earlier analysis of about 600 of the donors excluded around 17 rarely observed V segments, including chromosome 9 orphons, because counts were too low. The authors suggested that the approach could potentially be extended to other disease states and immunological phenotypes. In a later analysis, most CMV-associated TCR beta chains were found to appear HLA-restricted, with HLA associations seemingly driven largely by CMV exposure. In this cohort, only TCR beta chains were sequenced, and detectable features were limited by the absence of alpha or paired-chain data. In a later genetic analysis, a missense DCLRE1C variant was associated with V-gene and J-gene trimming of TCR beta chains, and the association was replicated in an independent cohort. Several of the top co-occurrence clusters appeared to be linked to parvovirus B19, influenza, CMV and Epstein-Barr virus, according to a later analysis. According to a later genetic analysis, donors in an Asian-associated ancestry cluster had fewer N-insertions in productive TCRs than the approximately 710-donor mean. A group of highly shared sequence variants was considered likely to be a technical artifact of the sequencing pipeline. An earlier analysis of 450 to 750 of the donors showed that most TCR beta V segments appeared in productive rearrangements either about 87% or about 30% of the time, which broadly matched IMGT annotations. Cytomegalovirus status was reported to be diagnosed by the classifier with high specificity and sensitivity in both the original and validation cohorts. In the study, approximately 160 TCR beta chains were listed as associated with cytomegalovirus. In vitro tests confirmed that a few of the cytomegalovirus-associated TCR beta chains recognize cytomegalovirus antigens.

Libraries were built with the immunoSEQ multiplex PCR assay. A mixture of 60 forward primers for TCR Vbeta segments and 13 reverse primers for TCR Jbeta segments was used in the multiplex PCR. The CDR3 region of rearranged TCR beta genes was amplified from genomic DNA by a multiplex PCR assay. On the Illumina HiSeq System, the amplified TCR beta libraries were sequenced as 87-base-pair reads. For the original study's pipeline: A later analysis tallied 75 million to 95 million unique TCR beta chains across the 666 repertoires, and about 10 million of those chains were shared by two or more donors. Raw reads were error-corrected and collapsed into unique sequences by a nearest-neighbor algorithm in which closely related sequences were merged to remove PCR and sequencing errors. CDR3 sequences were aligned to IMGT reference sequences to assign V, D and J gene segments. For a sequence to be retained, a match of at least six nucleotides was required to both a V gene segment and a J gene segment. Rearrangements were called productive when the CDR3 lacked stop codons and stayed in frame with V and J; all others were non-productive. CDR3 was defined by IMGT convention, running from the second conserved V-encoded cysteine to the conserved J-encoded phenylalanine. Sequences without an unambiguous match to a single V gene segment were excluded from the earlier analysis of a few hundred of the donors. An earlier analysis of almost 600 of the donors classified V segments as functional when productive rearrangements were above 56.7% and as segregating when the standard deviation between donors was above 5%. A statistical classification framework was developed to diagnose cytomegalovirus status using the catalog of TCR beta chain sequences. V and J gene assignment, in a later analysis, came from comparing TCR nucleotide sequences with IMGT/GENE-DB human TR gene sequences. A later analysis assigned CDR3 sequences and most-parsimonious VDJ recombination scenarios with the TCRdist pipeline. In a later analysis, every TCR beta chain was defined by the combination of its CDR3 amino acid sequence and its V-gene family, and reads without a unique V-gene family were dropped. A later analysis removed 500 to 650 highly shared, low-generation-probability nucleotide sequences to deal with suspected cross-contamination and a sequencing artifact. In a later analysis, a clonal expansion index for each public chain was calculated from normalized within-repertoire ranks of inferred template counts. A later analysis computed generation probabilities with a VDJ recombination model fitted to out-of-frame rearrangements, and checked the results against IGoR. In a later analysis, hypergeometric tests were used to score TCR-TCR, TCR-HLA and TCR-CMV co-occurrence, with a repertoire-size bias correction applied to TCR pairs. To estimate false discovery rates, a later analysis permuted the HLA or CMV assignments 20 times. In a later analysis, co-occurring TCRs were grouped with DBSCAN, and TCRdist sequence similarity was added when clustering was performed within HLA-allele-positive subsets. Repertoires with fewer than 30,000 or more than 120,000 public chains were left out of co-occurrence clustering, as were four to six repertoires with anomalous nucleotide sharing. TCRdb limited this immuneACCESS table to in-frame rearrangements with V and J called. A share of clones is missing; checked studies link under half to unresolved V genes, and the rest is unexplained. V and J calls and clone size come straight from that table; D and trimming were deduced from the DNA. The sample yields about 190,000 clones; 60% to 85% were counted once. The ten largest make up 1.5% to 2% of the sample.

With respect to this clone: Its antigen remains undetermined. Nothing much larger sits one base from this clone, and base qualities are not available.

As encoded in the germline V gene, CDR1 is SGHVS while CDR2 is FNYEAQ. Reading from cysteine to phenylalanine, the CDR3 counts 13 amino acids. Left in the record is the CDR3 DNA by itself, 39 bases read in frame from the first base. A distance of 10 bases separates the germline ends of V and J, which lose 5 bases and 3 bases respectively. In total, roughly 710 healthy bone marrow donors made up the cohort. All cohort members were sampled while nominally healthy, although unrecorded immune exposures were likely present. The donor was CMV seronegative and belonged to the group of around 400 seronegative cohort members. A peripheral blood sample was provided by each donor, and peripheral blood mononuclear cells were used for TCR beta sequencing. The Qiagen DNeasy Blood Extraction Kit was used to extract genomic DNA from the blood cell samples.

The sequenced sample was PBMCs. The rearranged chain carries TRBV7-6 and TRBJ1-1; TRBD1 is perhaps the D gene, given 6 matching bases. This TCR was sampled from a woman younger than 35 in good health and CMV-seronegative. The CDR3 in this case is CASSRGGDTEAFF. The nucleotide sequence is TGTGCCAGCAGCAGGGGGGGGGACACTGAAGCTTTCTTT. The variable domain in full, with residues beyond the CDR3 obtained from the reference TRBV7-6 and TRBJ1-1 genes, is GAGVSQSPRYKVTKRGQDVALRCDPISGHVSLYWYRQALGQGPEFLTYFNYEAQQDKSGLPNDRFSAERPEGSISTLTIQRTEQRDSAMYRCASSRGGDTEAFFGQGTRLTVV.